This entry is about one T cell receptor beta chain. What it binds is not known. Per germline, CDR1 MNHEY and CDR2 SVGAGI. Trimming cost V 6 bases and J 6 bases; bases outside gene matches: 7. The CDR3 sequence is 13 residues long. Sequencing used immunoSEQ multiplex PCR; TCRdb keeps in-frame clones, though not all of them. This sample has roughly 25,000 clones, with around 87% found just once. This specimen belongs to a study of T cell responses to AZD1222 COVID-19 vaccine. Study observations and caveats: Repertoires were collected only later (after the peak T cell response had occurred). Nearly half of spike-specific TCRs reportedly target variant regions that are unmutated in the B.1.351 and B.1.1.7 variants.

This receptor was identified in an adult who received the AZD1222 COVID-19 vaccine. Sequencing was performed on peripheral blood, taken 28 days after the second AZD1222 dose. The gene calls are TRBV6-5 and TRBJ2-7; TRBD1 aligns across 8 bases. The CDR3 is CASRNNRGSEQYF. The CDR3 bases are TGTGCCAGCAGAAATAACAGGGGGAGCGAGCAGTACTTC.